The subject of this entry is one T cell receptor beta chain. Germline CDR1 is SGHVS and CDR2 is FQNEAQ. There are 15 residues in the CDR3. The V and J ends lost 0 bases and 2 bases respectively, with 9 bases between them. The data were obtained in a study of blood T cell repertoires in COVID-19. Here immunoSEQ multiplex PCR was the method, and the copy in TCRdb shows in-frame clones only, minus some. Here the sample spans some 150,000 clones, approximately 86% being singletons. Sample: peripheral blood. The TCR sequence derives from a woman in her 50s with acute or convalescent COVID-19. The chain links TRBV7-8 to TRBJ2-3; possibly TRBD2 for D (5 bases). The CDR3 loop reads CASSLARVLTDTQYF. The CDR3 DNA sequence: TGTGCCAGCAGCTTAGCGCGGGTTCTCACAGATACGCAGTATTTT.